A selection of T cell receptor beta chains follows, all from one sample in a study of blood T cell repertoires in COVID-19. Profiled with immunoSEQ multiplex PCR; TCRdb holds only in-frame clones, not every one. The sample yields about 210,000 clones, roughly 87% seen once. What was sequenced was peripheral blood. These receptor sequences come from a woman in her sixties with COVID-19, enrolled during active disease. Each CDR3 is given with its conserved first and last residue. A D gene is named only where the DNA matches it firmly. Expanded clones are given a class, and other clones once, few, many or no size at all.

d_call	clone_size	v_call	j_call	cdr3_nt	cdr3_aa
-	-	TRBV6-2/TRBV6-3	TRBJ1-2	TGTGCCAGCAGTTACGAGGGAAACTATGGCTACACCTTC	CASSYEGNYGYTF
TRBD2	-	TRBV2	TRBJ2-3	TGTGCCAGCAGCCTGGGACTAGCGGGGACAGATACGCAGTATTTT	CASSLGLAGTDTQYF
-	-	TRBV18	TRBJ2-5	TGTGCCAGCTCACCACCCCCTTCCCCCAGGGCTATACAAGAGACCCAGTACTTC	CASSPPPSPRAIQETQYF
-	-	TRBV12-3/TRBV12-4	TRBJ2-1	TGTGCCAGCAGTTTAGCAGAGGGAAATGAGCAGTTCTTC	CASSLAEGNEQFF
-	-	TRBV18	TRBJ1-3	TGTGCCAGCTCCCCAGACAGTCACTCTGGAAACACCATATATTTT	CASSPDSHSGNTIYF
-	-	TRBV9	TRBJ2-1	TGTGCCAGCAGCGTCGCCGCTAACAATGAGCAGTTCTTC	CASSVAANNEQFF
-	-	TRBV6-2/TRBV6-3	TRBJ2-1	TGTGCCAGCAGCTCCTCACTACGGGAGCAGTTCTTC	CASSSSLREQFF
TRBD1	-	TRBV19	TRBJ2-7	TGTGCCAGCGCGACACGGGACAGGTCCTACGAGCAGTACTTC	CASATRDRSYEQYF
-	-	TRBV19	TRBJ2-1	TGTGCCAGTAGTATTCAGGCTCTATCTCACAATGAGCAGTTCTTC	CASSIQALSHNEQFF
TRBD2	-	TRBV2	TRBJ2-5	TGTGCCAGCCATAACGAAGCGGGAGGGCCAGGGACCCAGTACTTC	CASHNEAGGPGTQYF
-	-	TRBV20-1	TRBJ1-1	TGCAGTGCTCCCCGCGGGGTTGAAGCTTTCTTT	CSAPRGVEAFF
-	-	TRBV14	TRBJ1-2	TGTGCCAGCAGCCGGACGGGTAGGGGAGGTAAGGCCGGAGTGGGTAGAGGTGGCTACACCTTC	CASSRTGRGGKAGVGRGGYTF
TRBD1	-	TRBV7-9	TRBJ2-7	TGTGCCAGCAGCTTAGAGGGGGCGCGAAATGAGCAGTACTTC	CASSLEGARNEQYF
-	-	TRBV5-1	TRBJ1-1	TGCGCCAGCAGCACGGGTCGGGAGAACACTGAAGCTTTCTTT	CASSTGRENTEAFF
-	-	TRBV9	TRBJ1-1	TGTGCCAGCAGCGTTATAACAGATCTGAACACTGAAGCTTTCTTT	CASSVITDLNTEAFF
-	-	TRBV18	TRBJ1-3	TGTGCCAGCTCTCCCGGGACTGCAATCTCTGGAAACACCATATATTTT	CASSPGTAISGNTIYF
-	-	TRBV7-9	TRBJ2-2	TGTGCCAGCAGCTTCGAGCAACAGGATTGGATTCGTCCCGGGGAGCTGTTTTTT	CASSFEQQDWIRPGELFF
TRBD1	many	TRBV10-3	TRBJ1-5	TGTGCCATCAGGCTTAACAGGGGATTTCAGCCCCAGCATTTT	CAIRLNRGFQPQHF
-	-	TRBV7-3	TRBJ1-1	TGTGCCAGCAGCTCCCAGGGGAGGAACACTGAAGCTTTCTTT	CASSSQGRNTEAFF
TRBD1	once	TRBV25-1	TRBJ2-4	TGTGCCAGCAGTGAAACAAGGGGGCAGCTCAAAAACATTCAGTACTTC	CASSETRGQLKNIQYF
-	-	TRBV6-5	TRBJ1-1	TGTGCCAGTTTCTCTAAGAGGTTCACTGAAGCTTTCTTT	CASFSKRFTEAFF
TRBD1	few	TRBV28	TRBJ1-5	TGTGCCAGCAGCGTATCGGACAGGCTTTATAGCAATCAGCCCCAGCATTTT	CASSVSDRLYSNQPQHF
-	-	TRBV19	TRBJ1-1	TGTGCCAGTAGTCGGGACTCTCTCACTGAAGCTTTCTTT	CASSRDSLTEAFF
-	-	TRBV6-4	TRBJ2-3	TGTGCCAGCAGTGAGGGGGGAGCTAGCACAGATACGCAGTATTTT	CASSEGGASTDTQYF
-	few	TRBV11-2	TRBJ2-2	TGTGCCAGCAGCTTAGAACGGGTCAGGGCGGATTTCACCGGGGAGCTGTTTTTT	CASSLERVRADFTGELFF
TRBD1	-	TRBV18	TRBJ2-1	TGTGCCAGCTCAACAGACAGGGGCTATGAGCAGTTCTTC	CASSTDRGYEQFF
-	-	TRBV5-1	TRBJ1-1	TGCGCCAGCAGCTTGCTGGGGGGAAGGTTGAACACTGAAGCTTTCTTT	CASSLLGGRLNTEAFF
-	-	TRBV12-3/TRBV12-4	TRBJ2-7	TGTGCCAGCAGGGCAGGGGTGAAGTACGAGCAGTACTTC	CASRAGVKYEQYF
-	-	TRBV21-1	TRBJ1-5	TGTGCCAGCAGCAACTCGACCGAACCGTTTGGGACAGGGGTCAATCAGCCCCAGCATTTT	CASSNSTEPFGTGVNQPQHF
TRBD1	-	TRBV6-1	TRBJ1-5	TGTGCCAGCAGTGATCCCGGTCCGCTTCCAGGGGGCGCGGGTCAGCCCCAGCATTTT	CASSDPGPLPGGAGQPQHF
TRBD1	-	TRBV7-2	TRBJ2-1	TGTGCCAGCAGCTTACGGACAGGTTCAGATGAGCAGTTCTTC	CASSLRTGSDEQFF
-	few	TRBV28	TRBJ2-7	TGTGCCAGCAGTACATATTACGAGCAGTACTTC	CASSTYYEQYF
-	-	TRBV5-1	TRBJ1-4	TGCGCCAGCAATGTTGAAGGGGGGGCTGAAAAACTGTTTTTT	CASNVEGGAEKLFF
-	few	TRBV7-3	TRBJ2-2	TGTGCCAGCAGCTTAGCGGGATCCGGGGAGCTGTTTTTT	CASSLAGSGELFF
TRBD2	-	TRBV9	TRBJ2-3	TGTGCCAGCAGCCCGCGGGGGCGGGAGGGAGATACGCAGTATTTT	CASSPRGREGDTQYF
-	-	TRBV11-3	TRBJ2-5	TGTGCCAGCAGCTTAGACGGGACATCGCAAGAGACCCAGTACTTC	CASSLDGTSQETQYF
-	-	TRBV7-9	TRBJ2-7	TGTGCCTCCGGACAGACGCCCTACGAGCAGTACTTC	CASGQTPYEQYF
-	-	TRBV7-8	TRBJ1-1	TGTGCCAGCAGCTTAGGTGGGACACTGAACACTGAAGCTTTCTTT	CASSLGGTLNTEAFF
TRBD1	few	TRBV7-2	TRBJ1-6	TGTGCCAGCAGCTTAGTAGGGGGCGGTTATAATTCACCCCTCCACTTT	CASSLVGGGYNSPLHF